This is a list of T cell receptor beta chains from one sample in a study of T cell repertoires in cytomegalovirus infection. Using its own MiXCR run on the reads, TCRdb lists one record per CDR3 protein. Of about 920,000 distinct CDR3 sequences in the sample, roughly 30% are singletons; the top ten hold 11% to 15%. These receptors have no identified antigens. Sequences were derived from cultured CD8+ T cells from PBMCs, sampled from culture after CMV antigen stimulation. The receptors were sampled from a human donor in good health (CMV status not recorded). Some clones in this sample may be carry-over from other donors' samples. Both conserved end residues are part of each CDR3. The D gene is left open where the match is weak. Size values are once, few and many counts, or a class for expanded clones, and some rows have none.

many | TRBJ2-7 | NA | TRBV7-8 | CASSLVEYVYEQYF | TGTGCCAGCAGCTTAGTAGAGTACGTCTACGAGCAGTACTTC
few | TRBJ1-1 | TRBD1 | TRBV4-1 | CASSQEGAAEAFF | TGCGCCAGCAGCCAGGAGGGGGCCGCTGAAGCTTTCTTT
once | TRBJ2-7 | NA | TRBV2 | CASSPTKGLPRYEQYF | TGTGCCAGCAGTCCTACGAAAGGGCTACCTCGCTACGAGCAGTACTTC
many | TRBJ2-2 | TRBD2 | TRBV6-1 | CASSEALAGANTGELFF | TGTGCCAGCAGTGAAGCACTAGCGGGGGCGAACACCGGGGAGCTGTTTTTT
NA | TRBJ2-7 | TRBD1 | TRBV29-1 | CSVEARPGQVYEQYF | TGCAGCGTTGAAGCCAGACCGGGACAGGTCTACGAGCAGTACTTC
many | TRBJ2-3 | NA | TRBV7-3 | CASSAETAVTDYLHRGTDTQYF | TGTGCCAGCAGCGCAGAGACCGCCGTAACTGACTATCTCCACCGAGGCACAGATACGCAGTATTTT
NA | TRBJ1-1 | NA | TRBV11-3 | CASSLELADTEAFF | TGTGCCAGCAGCTTAGAACTAGCGGACACTGAAGCTTTCTTT
few | TRBJ1-6 | NA | TRBV20-1 | CSAPDGRWDSPLHF | TGCAGTGCCCCTGATGGCAGGTGGGATTCACCCCTCCACTTT
NA | TRBJ1-4 | NA | TRBV7-8 | CASSSGGSLNEKLFF | TGTGCCAGCAGCTCGGGGGGCAGTCTAAATGAAAAACTGTTTTTT
NA | TRBJ2-7 | TRBD1 | TRBV15 | CATLAAGGMNEQYF | TGTGCCACTCTAGCAGCAGGGGGAATGAACGAGCAGTACTTC
few | TRBJ2-5 | NA | TRBV10-3 | CAISPDRKAETQYF | TGTGCCATCAGTCCTGACAGGAAGGCAGAGACCCAGTACTTC
few | TRBJ2-1 | TRBD2 | TRBV18 | CASSPLGGDNEQFF | TGTGCCAGCTCACCACTGGGAGGGGACAATGAGCAGTTCTTC
many | TRBJ2-1 | NA | TRBV7-2 | CASSLEVIEQFF | TGTGCCAGCAGCTTAGAGGTCATTGAGCAGTTCTTC
NA | TRBJ2-2 | NA | TRBV7-9 | CASSFSRGEPDTGELFF | TGTGCCAGCAGCTTTTCCCGAGGGGAACCCGACACCGGGGAGCTGTTTTTT
few | TRBJ2-3 | TRBD1 | TRBV10-3 | CAIPTGQFTDTQYF | TGTGCCATTCCCACGGGACAGTTTACAGATACGCAGTATTTT
NA | TRBJ2-6 | NA | TRBV19 | CASSLPGRDLSGANVLTF | TGTGCCAGTAGTTTGCCGGGTCGCGACCTCTCTGGGGCCAACGTCCTGACTTTC
NA | TRBJ2-1 | NA | TRBV19 | CASSIVLAPYNEQFF | TGTGCCAGTAGTATAGTTCTGGCACCCTACAATGAGCAGTTCTTC
NA | TRBJ1-5 | NA | TRBV27 | CASSPVGVSNQPQHF | TGTGCCAGCAGCCCTGTGGGGGTTAGCAATCAGCCCCAGCATTTT
few | TRBJ2-1 | NA | TRBV5-1 | CASSLLTSSYNEQFF | TGCGCCAGCAGCTTGCTGACTAGTTCCTACAATGAGCAGTTCTTC
few | TRBJ2-7 | NA | TRBV4-2 | CASSQDTGPDYEQYF | TGTGCCAGCAGCCAAGATACCGGGCCAGACTACGAGCAGTACTTC
NA | TRBJ2-1 | TRBD1 | TRBV7-3 | CASSGGQGITYNEQCF | TGTGCCAGCAGCGGAGGACAGGGAATCACCTACAATGAGCAGTGCTTC
NA | TRBJ1-2 | NA | TRBV20-1 | CSASYGYTF | TGCAGTGCTAGCTATGGCTACACCTTC
few | TRBJ1-1 | TRBD1 | TRBV4-1 | CASSQMGQKNTEAFF | TGCGCCAGCAGCCAGATGGGACAGAAGAACACTGAAGCTTTCTTT
NA | TRBJ1-1 | NA | TRBV29-1 | CSVESPWSPEAFF | TGCAGCGTTGAGAGCCCTTGGTCCCCTGAAGCTTTCTTT
many | TRBJ1-1 | NA | TRBV4-1 | CASSQGRDTEAFF | TGCGCCAGCAGCCAAGGACGGGACACTGAAGCTTTCTTT
medium-sized | TRBJ1-1 | NA | TRBV6-2/TRBV6-3 | CASGTGLGTEAFF | TGTGCCAGCGGTACAGGGTTGGGAACTGAAGCTTTCTTT
NA | TRBJ1-4 | NA | TRBV6-1 | CASSEEFLIGLEEKLFF | TGTGCCAGCAGTGAAGAATTTTTGATAGGACTCGAAGAAAAACTGTTTTTT
NA | TRBJ2-7 | NA | TRBV5-1 | CASTKGNEQYF | TGCGCCAGCACCAAGGGTAACGAGCAGTACTTC
few | TRBJ2-3 | NA | TRBV5-8 | CRTGRGPTDTQYF | TGTCGTACAGGGAGAGGACCCACAGATACGCAGTATTTT
NA | TRBJ2-1 | TRBD2 | TRBV2 | CASPRAGTEQFF | TGTGCCAGCCCCCGAGCGGGGACTGAGCAGTTCTTC
few | TRBJ2-5 | NA | TRBV27 | CASSRRWGQETQYF | TGTGCCAGCAGCCGAAGGTGGGGGCAAGAGACCCAGTACTTC
many | TRBJ2-1 | TRBD2 | TRBV7-6 | CASRLAGSYNEQFF | TGTGCCAGTAGATTAGCGGGCTCCTACAATGAGCAGTTCTTC
many | TRBJ1-1 | NA | TRBV11-2 | CASSWRWDLPMNTEAFF | TGTGCCAGCAGCTGGAGGTGGGACCTTCCTATGAACACTGAAGCTTTCTTT